A selection of T cell receptor beta chains follows, all from one sample in a study of PD-1 blockade in classical Hodgkin lymphoma. The data were produced by immunoSEQ multiplex PCR, yet TCRdb's version contains in-frame clones alone and is incomplete. This sample carries nearly 25,000 clones, nearly 80% of them seen once, and the ten largest clones take approximately 6.7%. The sample here was peripheral blood mononuclear cells (PBMCs), taken at baseline. These TCRs come from a human donor with classical Hodgkin lymphoma. Both conserved end residues are part of each CDR3. The D gene is left open where the match is weak. Clone size is shown for a subset of rows, as once, few, many or a class of expanded clone.

V	J	size	D	DNA	CDR3
TRBV6-8	TRBJ1-1	NA	TRBD1	TGTGCCAGTAAAAGACAGGGACGAGGGAACACTGAAGCTTTCTTT	CASKRQGRGNTEAFF
TRBV19	TRBJ2-5	NA	NA	TGTGCCAGTAGTAGCGGAGGTATTGAGACCCAGTACTTC	CASSSGGIETQYF
TRBV28	TRBJ2-2	NA	NA	TGTGCCAGCAGTTCCCGACAGGGAGGGACCGGGGAGCTGTTTTTT	CASSSRQGGTGELFF
TRBV7-6	TRBJ2-1	NA	NA	TGTGCCAGCAGCTTAGCCAACTCCGCCAATGAGCAGTTCTTC	CASSLANSANEQFF
TRBV5-1	TRBJ2-7	medium-sized	NA	TGCGCCAGCAGCTCCCCAGGCGGTCGGGAGCAGTACTTC	CASSSPGGREQYF
TRBV2	TRBJ2-3	NA	NA	TGTGCCAGCATGAGTAGCGCAGCCTACACAGATACGCAGTATTTT	CASMSSAAYTDTQYF
TRBV19	TRBJ2-5	NA	NA	TGTGCCACCAGACATCGGGAGACCCAGTACTTC	CATRHRETQYF
TRBV28	TRBJ1-1	NA	NA	TGTGCCAGCAGTCGCAAAAGAAACACTGAAGCTTTCTTT	CASSRKRNTEAFF
TRBV5-5	TRBJ1-3	NA	NA	TGTGCCAGCAGCTTGGCCGGAAGGGCTGGAAACACCATATATTTT	CASSLAGRAGNTIYF
TRBV9	TRBJ1-6	NA	TRBD1	TGTGCCAGCAGCGGGACAGGGGGTAATTCACCCCTCCACTTT	CASSGTGGNSPLHF
TRBV18	TRBJ2-3	NA	NA	TGTGCCAGCTCACCTCTAAAAGTACAGGGAGTCGGAAGCACAGATACGCAGTATTTT	CASSPLKVQGVGSTDTQYF
TRBV13	TRBJ2-7	NA	TRBD2	TGTGCCAGTACCGTCGGGGGGGAAGTTCCCTACGAGCAGTACTTC	CASTVGGEVPYEQYF
TRBV7-9	TRBJ1-2	few	NA	TGTGCCAGCAGCTTAGTTGGCTACACCTTC	CASSLVGYTF
TRBV7-2	TRBJ2-2	NA	NA	TGTGCCAGCAGCCTATCAGTGGCGAACACCGGGGAGCTGTTTTTT	CASSLSVANTGELFF
TRBV4-3	TRBJ1-1	NA	NA	TGCGCCAGCAGCCAAGAAATAAGGGAGGGCACTGAAGCTTTCTTT	CASSQEIREGTEAFF
TRBV6-5	TRBJ2-6	few	NA	TGTGCCAGCAGTTTACTCTCTGGGGCCAACGTCCTGACTTTC	CASSLLSGANVLTF
TRBV6-1	TRBJ1-4	NA	TRBD1	TGTGCCAGCAGTGATCTTTCCGACAGGGCCGAAAAACTGTTTTTT	CASSDLSDRAEKLFF